The TCR beta chain described here comes from a study of cytomegalovirus exposure and HLA in healthy donors. Looking at the study overall: Ancestry clustering placed 70% to 90% of a few hundred genotyped donors in the Caucasian-associated cluster.

The PCR was carried out with 60 Vbeta primers and 13 Jbeta primers. Profiling relied on immunoSEQ multiplex PCR, and the TCRdb table lists in-frame clones only, not all of them. The sample holds 100,000 or so clones, approximately 80% seen once. Comments on this clone: No antigen is known for it.

Broader study findings: TCR beta chains numbering some 150 were designated cytomegalovirus-associated. Earlier findings revealed that most TCR beta V segments proved productive either about 90% or about 30% of the time. Rare TCR sequences dominated, though some public TCRs recurred in many donors.

This CDR3 region has 14 residues. The trim removed 6 bases at V and 6 bases at J, leaving 5 bases unmatched. Germline lookup yields CDR1 MGHDK and CDR2 SYGVNS. The chain joins TRBV25-1 to TRBJ1-6, with 7 positions matching TRBD1. The TCR originated in a young man in good health and CMV-seropositive. The material sequenced was PBMCs. CDR3 loop: CASRWDSPNSPLHF. The CDR3 nucleotides are TGTGCCAGCAGGTGGGACAGCCCTAATTCACCCCTCCACTTT.